The entry that follows covers one T cell receptor (beta chain) sequence. This record comes from a study of blood T cell repertoires in COVID-19. About the study: COVID-19 samples from acute and convalescent phases originated in the United States, Italy and Spain. PBMCs, B-cell-depleted T cells, or T cells provided the cDNA or gDNA that made up the material.

Source study methods: Estimates of nucleated cell counts were drawn from the amplification of reference gene primers. The data were produced by immunoSEQ multiplex PCR, yet TCRdb's version contains in-frame clones alone and is incomplete. V, J and clone size are taken as reported in that table, and D and trimming were inferred from the DNA itself. The data hold roughly 220,000 clones, with 85% to 90% observed a single time. In terms of age and location, participants ranged from roughly 18 to 95 years and lived in about 25 US areas. The germline gives CDR1 SEHNR, CDR2 FQNEAQ (reference sequence). The CDR3 covers 16 residues. Trimming shortened V by 3 bases and J by 6 bases, and 17 bases separated the two germline ends.

The chain has TRBV7-9 and TRBJ2-2; no firm D call. The source material was PBMCs or T cells enriched from blood (not recorded which). The sequence was obtained from a young woman in a cohort exposed to, infected with or recovered from COVID-19 (not recorded which). CDR3: CASSFGWASDPGELFF. In DNA form, the CDR3 reads TGTGCCAGCAGCTTCGGTTGGGCTTCGGATCCCGGGGAGCTGTTTTTT.